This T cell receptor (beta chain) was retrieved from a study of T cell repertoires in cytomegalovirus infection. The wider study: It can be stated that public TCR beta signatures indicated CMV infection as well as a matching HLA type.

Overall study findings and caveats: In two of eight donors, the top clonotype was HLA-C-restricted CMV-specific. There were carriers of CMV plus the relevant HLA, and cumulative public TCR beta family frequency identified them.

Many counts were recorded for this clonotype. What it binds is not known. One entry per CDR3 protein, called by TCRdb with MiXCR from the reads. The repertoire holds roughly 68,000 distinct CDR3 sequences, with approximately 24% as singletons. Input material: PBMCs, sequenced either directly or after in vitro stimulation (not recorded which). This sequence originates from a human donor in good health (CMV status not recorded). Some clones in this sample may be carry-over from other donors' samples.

The CDR3 protein is CASSQLGQAASGGGETQYF. The CDR3 nucleotides are TGTGCCAGCAGCCAACTGGGACAGGCCGCCAGTGGCGGTGGCGAGACCCAGTACTTC. The genes are TRBV14 and TRBJ2-5; TRBD1 matches 8 bases. This CDR3 is built from 19 residues. The ends lost 2 bases at V and 5 bases at J; junction bases unmatched: 19. The germline V gene encodes CDR1 SGHDN and CDR2 FVKESK.